Listed here are 27 T cell receptor beta chains from one sample, sequenced in a study of response to subunit inactivated influenza vaccine. TCRdb passed the RT-PCR reads through MiXCR, listing each CDR3 protein once. The data show about 620,000 distinct CDR3 sequences, approximately 10% seen once. This sample also appeared in a second study, on T cells expressing NK-cell markers. That study adds: With UMIs, 5'RACE template switching was used to make TCR beta cDNA.

The sequenced sample was PBMCs from blood, obtained on the day of vaccination. These receptors all stem from a middle-aged man who received an inactivated influenza vaccine.

This clonotype appeared a few times. J is TRBJ1-5 and V is TRBV20-1; possible D gene TRBD1, 5 bases. Per the germline V gene, CDR1 is DFQATT and CDR2 is SNEGSKA (reference sequence). This CDR3 contains 15 residues. Trimming removed 2 bases from V and 0 bases from J, with 11 bases in between. The CDR3 DNA reads as TGCAGTGCTAGAATCGGGACCGATAGCAATCAGCCCCAGCATTTT. Amino acid sequence: CSARIGTDSNQPQHF.

In its sample, this clonotype was seen many times. V gene TRBV12-3 or TRBV12-4 combines with J gene TRBJ1-1; unclear D gene. V lost 1 base and J 3 bases, leaving 9 bases between the germline ends. This CDR3 spans 14 amino acids. CDR3 bases: TGTGCCAGCAGTTTAGGAGGGTGGTACACTGAAGCTTTCTTT. The encoded protein is CASSLGGWYTEAFF.

J is TRBJ2-2 and V is TRBV6-2 or TRBV6-3; TRBD2 is a possible D gene (7 bases). The germline gives CDR1 MNHEY, CDR2 SVGEGT. The CDR3 consists of 14 residues. Trimming shortened V by 8 bases and J by 7 bases, and 17 bases separated the two germline ends. The CDR3 sequence is CASVRAGAGGELFF. The CDR3 coding sequence is TGTGCCAGCGTTAGGGCGGGGGCCGGCGGGGAGCTGTTTTTT.

This clonotype was observed a few times. V is TRBV28 and J is TRBJ2-7; possible D gene TRBD2, 5 bases. V shed 3 bases and J shed 0 bases, with 24 bases lying between them. From germline, CDR1 is MDHEN and CDR2 SYDVKM. This CDR3 has 19 amino acids. Here the CDR3 DNA reads TGTGCCAGCAGTTTGTTAATCCGGGCGGGTGCGAAGAGCTCCTACGAGCAGTACTTC. This gives the protein CASSLLIRAGAKSSYEQYF.

The CDR3 DNA is TGTGCCAGCAGCTTAGACCACAGGGCTAGGAACAATGAGCAGTTCTTC. It codes for CASSLDHRARNNEQFF. This chain joins TRBV7-6 and TRBJ2-1; D might be TRBD1 (6 bases). Trimming removed 1 base from V and 5 bases from J, with 15 bases in between. This CDR3 spans 16 amino acids. Germline values: CDR1 SGHVS, CDR2 FNYEAQ.

The V gene is TRBV7-8, the J gene TRBJ2-7, with 8 bases lining up with TRBD2. V trimming: 2 bases; J trimming: 3 bases; junction bases outside the gene matches: 3. Germline values: CDR1 SGHVS, CDR2 FQNEAQ. CDR3 length equals 14 residues. CDR3 amino acids: CASSLFRGGYEQYF. CDR3 coding DNA: TGTGCCAGCAGCTTATTCCGGGGGGGCTACGAGCAGTACTTC.

In this sample, this clonotype turned up many times. CDR3 residues: CASSLAPGTGVRSQETQYF. DNA of the CDR3: TGCGCCAGCAGCTTAGCCCCCGGGACAGGGGTTAGGTCTCAAGAGACCCAGTACTTC. The V gene is TRBV5-1, the J gene TRBJ2-5; 10 bases align to TRBD1. This CDR3 is built from 19 residues. Germline trimming cut 2 bases from V and 2 bases from J; bases unmatched to any gene: 15. Germline loops: CDR1 SGHRS, CDR2 YFSETQ.

This chain uses TRBV3-1 with TRBJ2-7, with D tentatively TRBD2 (6 bases). With 3 bases removed from V and 3 bases from J, the gap between germline ends came to 15 bases. This CDR3 has 15 residues. CDR1 and CDR2 from the germline V gene are LGHDT and YNNKEL (reference sequence). The DNA of the CDR3 is TGTGCCAGCAGCCAGGGTCTAGCGCCCTTCTACGAGCAGTACTTC. Amino acids: CASSQGLAPFYEQYF.

The CDR3 spells CASGALTYNEQFF. The DNA of the CDR3 is TGTGCCAGCGGGGCCCTTACCTACAATGAGCAGTTCTTC. V is TRBV27 and J is TRBJ2-1, with D tentatively TRBD1 (5 bases). Germline values: CDR1 MNHEY, CDR2 SMNVEV (reference sequence). V gave up 8 bases and J gave up 2 bases, with 10 bases separating them. CDR3 length equals 13 residues.

This clonotype has a handful of counts. V usage is TRBV24-1 and J usage is TRBJ2-3; D possibly corresponds to TRBD2 (5 bases). The CDR3 has 17 amino acids. The V end lost 4 bases, the J end lost 4 bases, and 20 bases lay between the germline ends. Germline CDR1 KGHDR, CDR2 SFDVKD. The CDR3 DNA sequence: TGTGCCACCAGTGACCCAACCGGGCCTCAAGCGGCAGATACGCAGTATTTT. Protein: CATSDPTGPQAADTQYF.

The V gene is TRBV15, the J gene TRBJ2-3, with 10 bases fitting TRBD2. J gave up 6 bases and V 2 bases, and 2 bases lay outside the gene matches. The CDR3 is made up of 14 amino acids. CDR1 is LNHNV, CDR2 YYDKDF, per germline (reference sequence). CDR3 in amino acids: CATSRTSGDDTQYF. CDR3 coding DNA: TGTGCCACCAGCAGAACTAGCGGGGACGATACGCAGTATTTT.

This clonotype appeared a few times. CDR3 bases: TGTGCCAGCAGCGGACAGTACTCCTACAATGAGCAGTTCTTC. Translated: CASSGQYSYNEQFF. The rearrangement links TRBV7-9 to TRBJ2-1; tentatively, D is TRBD1 (6 bases). Germline assignment: CDR1 SEHNR and CDR2 FQNEAQ (reference sequence). The V end was cut by 5 bases, the J end by 0 bases, with 8 bases between. This CDR3 comprises 14 residues.

The chain carries TRBV5-1 and TRBJ1-2; D gene ambiguous. V lost 4 bases, J lost 3 bases, and 10 bases lay in between. The CDR3 runs 13 residues. Germline CDR1 is SGHRS and CDR2 is YFSETQ. CDR3: CASSIQEDYGYTF. The CDR3 nucleotides are TGCGCCAGCAGCATCCAGGAGGACTATGGCTACACCTTC.

DNA for the CDR3: TGCGCCAGCAGCCAAGTATGGGGACAGGGGATCCAAGAGACCCAGTACTTC. As protein: CASSQVWGQGIQETQYF. The chain uses TRBV4-3 and TRBJ2-5; 10 bases map to TRBD1. The CDR3 covers 17 residues. Trimming removed 1 base from V and 1 base from J; junction bases left unmatched: 6. The germline V gene encodes CDR1 LGHNA and CDR2 YSLEER.

The chain links TRBV3-1 to TRBJ1-6, with 8 positions matching TRBD1. Per the germline V gene, CDR1 is LGHDT and CDR2 is YNNKEL (reference sequence). V was clipped by 2 bases and J by 9 bases; unmatched bases: 3. The CDR3 totals 14 residues. CDR3 sequence: CASSQRDRGSPLHF. As DNA, the CDR3 is TGTGCCAGCAGCCAAAGAGACAGGGGTTCACCCCTCCACTTT.

The chain carries TRBV18 and TRBJ2-5; no definite D call. In germline, CDR1 is KGHSH, CDR2 LQKENI. The CDR3 extends over 14 amino acids. Trimming removed 4 bases from V and 3 bases from J, with 12 bases in between. DNA of the CDR3: TGTGCCAGCTCACAGGGTTTGGTAGAAGAGACCCAGTACTTC. Residues: CASSQGLVEETQYF.

This clonotype showed up just a few times. The chain joins TRBV18 to TRBJ2-2; no firm D call. The CDR3 runs to 15 residues. Looked up from germline, CDR1 is KGHSH and CDR2 is LQKENI. V gave up 0 bases and J gave up 1 base, with 6 bases separating them. In nucleotides, the CDR3 is TGTGCCAGCTCACCACCGGCAGGGAACACCGGGGAGCTGTTTTTT. Translating it yields CASSPPAGNTGELFF. Filled out from reference TRBV18 and TRBJ2-2, the complete variable domain reads NAGVMQNPRHLVRRRGQEARLRCSPMKGHSHVYWYRQLPEEGLKFMVYLQKENIIDESGMPKERFSAEFPKEGPSILRIQQVVRGDSAAYFCASSPPAGNTGELFFGEGSRLTVL.

The V and J genes are TRBV6-4 and TRBJ2-3; D uncertain. The length of the CDR3 is 14 residues. The germline CDR1 and CDR2 sequences are MRHNA and SNTAGT. Trimming left V 2 bases short and J 2 bases short, with 8 bases between. The CDR3 spells CASSDGIYTDTQYF. The CDR3 coding sequence is TGTGCCAGCAGTGACGGGATCTACACAGATACGCAGTATTTT.

The chain recombines TRBV20-1 with TRBJ2-1; 11 bases agree with TRBD2. The CDR3 covers 15 residues. V dropped 3 bases and J dropped 4; count of bases not matched to a gene: 5. CDR1 is DFQATT, CDR2 SNEGSKA, per germline (reference sequence). CDR3 residues: CSASRTSGGYNEQFF. CDR3 DNA sequence: TGCAGTGCTAGCCGTACTAGCGGGGGATACAATGAGCAGTTCTTC.

This clonotype has ten or more counts. The V and J genes are TRBV4-3 and TRBJ2-5; the match to TRBD1 covers 10 bases. The length of the CDR3 is 17 residues. With 2 bases clipped from V and 4 bases from J, the junction kept 10 bases outside the gene matches. Germline V gene lookup returns CDR1 LGHNA and CDR2 YSLEER. The CDR3 spells CASSQNFPGTGVETQYF. DNA for the CDR3: TGCGCCAGCAGCCAAAACTTTCCCGGGACAGGGGTAGAGACCCAGTACTTC.

This clonotype appeared a few times. This rearrangement joins TRBV20-1 to TRBJ2-6; 7 bases agree with TRBD1. The CDR3 spans 16 residues. V trimming: 6 bases; J trimming: 0 bases; junction bases outside the gene matches: 8. The V gene's germline CDR1 is DFQATT and CDR2 SNEGSKA (reference sequence). The CDR3 region has the DNA TGCAGTGCCCGGACAGGTTACGCCTCTGGGGCCAACGTCCTGACTTTC. Amino acids: CSARTGYASGANVLTF.

This clonotype has just one count. The chain links TRBV20-1 to TRBJ2-1; 13 bases fit TRBD2. CDR1 is DFQATT and CDR2 is SNEGSKA in the germline V gene (reference sequence). V shed 3 bases and J 5 bases; nucleotides not matched to a gene: 4. This CDR3 is built from 15 residues. In DNA, the CDR3 is TGCAGTGCTAGGCCGGGGACTAGCGGGGACAATGAGCAGTTCTTC. Amino acids: CSARPGTSGDNEQFF.

This chain uses TRBV24-1 with TRBJ2-1; the match to TRBD2 covers 10 bases. CDR1 and CDR2 (germline): KGHDR, SFDVKD. The CDR3 length is 15 residues. J lost 9 bases, V lost 2 bases, and 6 bases had no gene match. The DNA for the CDR3 is TGTGCCACCAGTGATTCCAGACTAGCGGGTAGTGAGCAGTTCTTC. This sequence encodes CATSDSRLAGSEQFF.

This clonotype has a count of ten or more. The V call is TRBV6-5, the J call TRBJ2-1; TRBD1 or TRBD2 may be the D gene (6 bases each). The V end was cut by 2 bases, the J end by 8 bases, with 16 bases between. This CDR3 has 15 residues. Germline lookup yields CDR1 MNHEY and CDR2 SVGAGI. CDR3 nucleotides: TGTGCCAGCAGTTACCTAGGGGGAGGCTATCATGAGCAGTTCTTC. Translating gives CASSYLGGGYHEQFF.

The chain joins TRBV10-3 to TRBJ2-2, with a tentative D call TRBD2 (5 bases). The CDR3 contains 14 residues. The germline gives CDR1 ENHRY, CDR2 SYGVKD. V shed 10 bases and J shed 3 bases, with 15 bases lying between them. CDR3 residues: CATSYRDDTGELFF. The CDR3 DNA reads as TGTGCCACCTCTTACCGGGATGACACCGGGGAGCTGTTTTTT.

The sample holds many counts of this clonotype. The V and J genes are TRBV6-2 or TRBV6-3 and TRBJ2-6; D is uncertain. Germline V gives CDR1 MNHEY, CDR2 SVGEGT. V lost 2 bases to trimming and J lost 0 bases, with 5 bases between them. The CDR3 loop spans 15 amino acids. The CDR3 sequence is CASSYDGSGANVLTF. The CDR3 nucleotides read TGTGCCAGCAGTTACGATGGCTCTGGGGCCAACGTCCTGACTTTC.

In its sample, this clonotype was seen a few times. The chain combines TRBV30 with TRBJ2-1; TRBD1 might be the D (6 bases). This CDR3 contains 14 residues. CDR1 GTSNPN and CDR2 SVGIG come from the germline V gene (reference sequence). V dropped 2 bases and J dropped 2 bases, with 10 bases sitting between them. CDR3 protein: CAWSLKGAYNEQFF. CDR3 DNA: TGTGCCTGGAGTTTAAAGGGGGCCTACAATGAGCAGTTCTTC.